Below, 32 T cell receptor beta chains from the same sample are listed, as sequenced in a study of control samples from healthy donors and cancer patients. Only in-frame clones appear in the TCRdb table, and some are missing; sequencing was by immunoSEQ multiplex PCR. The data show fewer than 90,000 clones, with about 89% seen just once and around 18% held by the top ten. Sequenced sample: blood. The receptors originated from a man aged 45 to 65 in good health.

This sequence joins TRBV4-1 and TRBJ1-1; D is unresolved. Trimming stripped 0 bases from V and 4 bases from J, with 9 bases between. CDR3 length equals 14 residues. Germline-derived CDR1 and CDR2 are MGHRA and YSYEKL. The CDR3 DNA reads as TGCGCCAGCAGCCAAGATCTTCTTCCCACTGAAGCTTTCTTT. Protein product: CASSQDLLPTEAFF.

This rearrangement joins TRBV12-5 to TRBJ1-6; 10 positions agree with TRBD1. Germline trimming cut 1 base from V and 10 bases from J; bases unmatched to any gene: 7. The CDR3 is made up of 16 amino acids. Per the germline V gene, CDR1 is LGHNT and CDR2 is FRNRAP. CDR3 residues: CASGLDTGTGVSPLHF. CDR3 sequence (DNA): TGTGCTAGTGGTTTGGATACCGGGACAGGGGTCTCACCCCTCCACTTT.

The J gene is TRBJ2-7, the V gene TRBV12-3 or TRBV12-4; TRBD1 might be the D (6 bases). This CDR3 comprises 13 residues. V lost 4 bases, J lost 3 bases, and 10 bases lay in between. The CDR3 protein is CASSSDRIYEQYF. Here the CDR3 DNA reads TGTGCCAGCAGTTCGGACAGAATCTACGAGCAGTACTTC.

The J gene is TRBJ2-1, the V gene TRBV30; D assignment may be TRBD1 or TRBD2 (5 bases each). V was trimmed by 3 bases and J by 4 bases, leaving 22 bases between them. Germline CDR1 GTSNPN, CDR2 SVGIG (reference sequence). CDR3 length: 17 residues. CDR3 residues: CAWRDSGTVMKYNEQFF. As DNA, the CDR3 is TGTGCCTGGAGAGACTCAGGGACGGTTATGAAATACAATGAGCAGTTCTTC.

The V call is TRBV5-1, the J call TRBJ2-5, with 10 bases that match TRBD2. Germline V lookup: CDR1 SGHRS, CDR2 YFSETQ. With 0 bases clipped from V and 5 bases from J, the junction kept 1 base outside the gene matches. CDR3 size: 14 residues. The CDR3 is CASSLGTSGETQYF. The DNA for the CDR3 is TGCGCCAGCAGCTTGGGGACTAGCGGTGAGACCCAGTACTTC.

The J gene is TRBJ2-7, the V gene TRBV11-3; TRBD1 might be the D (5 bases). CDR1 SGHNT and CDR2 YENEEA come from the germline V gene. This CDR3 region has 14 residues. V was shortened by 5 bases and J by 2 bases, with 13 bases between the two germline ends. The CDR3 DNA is TGTGCCAGCAGCCCCCGGCTGGGGCCCTACGAGCAGTACTTC. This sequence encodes CASSPRLGPYEQYF.

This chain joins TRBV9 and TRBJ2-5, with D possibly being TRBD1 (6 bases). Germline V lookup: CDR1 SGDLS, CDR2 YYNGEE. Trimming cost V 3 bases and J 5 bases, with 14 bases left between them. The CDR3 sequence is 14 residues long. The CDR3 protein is CASSATGAGETQYF. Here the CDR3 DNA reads TGTGCCAGCAGCGCGACAGGAGCAGGGGAGACCCAGTACTTC.

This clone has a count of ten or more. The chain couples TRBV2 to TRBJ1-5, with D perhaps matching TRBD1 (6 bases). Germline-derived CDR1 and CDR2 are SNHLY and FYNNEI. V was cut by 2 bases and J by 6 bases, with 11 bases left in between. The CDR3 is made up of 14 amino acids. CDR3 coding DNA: TGTGCCAGCAGTGAACCGCAGGGGCGTCAGCCCCAGCATTTT. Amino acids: CASSEPQGRQPQHF. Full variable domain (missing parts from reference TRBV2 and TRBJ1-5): EPEVTQTPSHQVTQMGQEVILRCVPISNHLYFYWYRQILGQKVEFLVSFYNNEISEKSEIFDDQFSVERPDGSNFTLKIRSTKLEDSAMYFCASSEPQGRQPQHFGDGTRLSIL.

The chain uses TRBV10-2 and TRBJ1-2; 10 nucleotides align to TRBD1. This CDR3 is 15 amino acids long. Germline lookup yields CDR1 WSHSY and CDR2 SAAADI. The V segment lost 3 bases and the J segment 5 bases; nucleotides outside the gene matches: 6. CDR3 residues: CASSDPGQGRYGYTF. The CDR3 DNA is TGCGCCAGCAGTGACCCGGGACAGGGGCGGTATGGCTACACCTTC.

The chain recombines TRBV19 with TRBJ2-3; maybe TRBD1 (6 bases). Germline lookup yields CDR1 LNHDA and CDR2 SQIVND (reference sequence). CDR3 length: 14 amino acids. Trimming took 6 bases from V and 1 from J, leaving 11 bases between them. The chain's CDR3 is CASRIGQRTDTQYF. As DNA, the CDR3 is TGTGCCAGTAGGATTGGACAGCGCACAGATACGCAGTATTTT.

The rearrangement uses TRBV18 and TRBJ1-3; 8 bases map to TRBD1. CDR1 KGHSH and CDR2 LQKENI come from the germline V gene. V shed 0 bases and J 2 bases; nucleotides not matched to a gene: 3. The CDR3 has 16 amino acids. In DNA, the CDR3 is TGTGCCAGCTCACCACCGGCGGGACAGGCTGGAAACACCATATATTTT. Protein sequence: CASSPPAGQAGNTIYF.

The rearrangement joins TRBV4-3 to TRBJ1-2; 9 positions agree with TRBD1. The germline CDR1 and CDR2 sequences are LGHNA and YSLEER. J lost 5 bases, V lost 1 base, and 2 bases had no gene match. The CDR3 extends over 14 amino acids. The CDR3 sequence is CASSQGQGGYGYTF. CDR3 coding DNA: TGCGCCAGCAGCCAAGGACAGGGGGGGTATGGCTACACCTTC.

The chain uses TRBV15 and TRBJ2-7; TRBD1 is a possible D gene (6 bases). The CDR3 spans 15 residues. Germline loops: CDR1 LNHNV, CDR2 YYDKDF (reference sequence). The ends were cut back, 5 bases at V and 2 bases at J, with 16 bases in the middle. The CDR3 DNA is TGTGCCACCAGCCTTGGGGGCCCAGGCACCTACGAGCAGTACTTC. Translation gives CATSLGGPGTYEQYF.

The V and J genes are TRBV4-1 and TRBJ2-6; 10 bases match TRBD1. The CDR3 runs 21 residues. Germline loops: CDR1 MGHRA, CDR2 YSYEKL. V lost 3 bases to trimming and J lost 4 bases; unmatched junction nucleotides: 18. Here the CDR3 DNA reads TGCGCCAGCAGCCATCGTTCATGGGCGGGACAGGGGACGCTAGGGGCCAACGTCCTGACTTTC. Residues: CASSHRSWAGQGTLGANVLTF.

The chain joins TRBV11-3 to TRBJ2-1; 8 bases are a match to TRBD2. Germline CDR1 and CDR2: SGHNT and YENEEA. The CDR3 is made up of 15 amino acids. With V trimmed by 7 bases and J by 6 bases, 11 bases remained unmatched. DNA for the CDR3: TGTGCCAGCAACTCCCGAAGCGGGAGTGGCAATGAGCAGTTCTTC. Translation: CASNSRSGSGNEQFF. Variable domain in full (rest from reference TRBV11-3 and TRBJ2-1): EAGVVQSPRYKIIEKKQPVAFWCNPISGHNTLYWYLQNLGQGPELLIRYENEEAVDDSQLPKDRFSAERLKGVDSTLKIQPAELGDSAVYLCASNSRSGSGNEQFFGPGTRLTVL.

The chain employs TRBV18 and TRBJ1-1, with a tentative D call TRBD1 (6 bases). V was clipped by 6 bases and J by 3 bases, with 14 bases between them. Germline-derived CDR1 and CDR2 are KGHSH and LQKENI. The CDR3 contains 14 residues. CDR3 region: CASSLTGLHTEAFF. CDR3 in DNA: TGTGCCAGCTCTCTAACAGGGCTGCACACTGAAGCTTTCTTT.

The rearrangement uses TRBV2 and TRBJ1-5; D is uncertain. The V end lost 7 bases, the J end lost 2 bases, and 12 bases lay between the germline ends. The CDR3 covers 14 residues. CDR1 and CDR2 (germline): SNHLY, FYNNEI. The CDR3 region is CASTREVGNQPQHF. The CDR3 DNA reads TGTGCCAGCACCCGAGAGGTCGGCAATCAGCCCCAGCATTTT. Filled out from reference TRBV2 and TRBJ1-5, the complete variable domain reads EPEVTQTPSHQVTQMGQEVILRCVPISNHLYFYWYRQILGQKVEFLVSFYNNEISEKSEIFDDQFSVERPDGSNFTLKIRSTKLEDSAMYFCASTREVGNQPQHFGDGTRLSIL.

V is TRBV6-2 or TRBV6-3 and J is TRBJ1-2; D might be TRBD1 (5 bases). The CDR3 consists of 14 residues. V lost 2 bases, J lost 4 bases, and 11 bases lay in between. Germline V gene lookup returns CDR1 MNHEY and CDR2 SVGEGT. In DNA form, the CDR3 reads TGTGCCAGCAGTTACACGGGGGTCGGCTATGGCTACACCTTC. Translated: CASSYTGVGYGYTF.

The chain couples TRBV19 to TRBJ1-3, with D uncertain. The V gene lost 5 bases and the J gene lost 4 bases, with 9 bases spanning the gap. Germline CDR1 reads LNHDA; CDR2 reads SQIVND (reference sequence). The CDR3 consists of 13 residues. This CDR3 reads CASSQRVGNTIYF. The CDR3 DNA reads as TGTGCCAGTAGTCAAAGGGTCGGAAACACCATATATTTT. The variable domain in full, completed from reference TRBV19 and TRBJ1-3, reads DGGITQSPKYLFRKEGQNVTLSCEQNLNHDAMYWYRQDPGQGLRLIYYSQIVNDFQKGDIAEGYSVSREKKESFPLTVTSAQKNPTAFYLCASSQRVGNTIYFGEGSWLTVV.

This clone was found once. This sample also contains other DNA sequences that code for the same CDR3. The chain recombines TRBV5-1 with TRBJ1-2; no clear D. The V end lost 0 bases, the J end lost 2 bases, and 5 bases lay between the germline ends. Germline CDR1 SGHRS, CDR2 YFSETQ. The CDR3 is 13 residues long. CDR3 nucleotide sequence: TGCGCCAGCAGCTTGGACGTCAACTATGGCTACACCTTC. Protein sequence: CASSLDVNYGYTF.

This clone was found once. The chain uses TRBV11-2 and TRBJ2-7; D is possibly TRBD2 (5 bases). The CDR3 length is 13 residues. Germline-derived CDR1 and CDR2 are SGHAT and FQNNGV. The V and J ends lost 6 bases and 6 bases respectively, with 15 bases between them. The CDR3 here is CASSFPKEGEQYF. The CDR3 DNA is TGTGCCAGCAGTTTCCCGAAAGAGGGCGAGCAGTACTTC.

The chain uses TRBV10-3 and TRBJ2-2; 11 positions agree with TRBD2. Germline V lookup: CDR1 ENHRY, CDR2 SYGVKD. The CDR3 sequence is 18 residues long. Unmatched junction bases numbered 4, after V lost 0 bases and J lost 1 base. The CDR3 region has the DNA TGTGCCATCAGTGAGTCGGCTAGCGGGGGGTTGAACACCGGGGAGCTGTTTTTT. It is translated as CAISESASGGLNTGELFF.

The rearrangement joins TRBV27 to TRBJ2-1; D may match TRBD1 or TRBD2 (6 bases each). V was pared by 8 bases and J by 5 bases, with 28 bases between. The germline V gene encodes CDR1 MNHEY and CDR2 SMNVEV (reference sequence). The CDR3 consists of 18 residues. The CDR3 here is CASSLTPPGALEDNEQFF. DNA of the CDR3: TGTGCCAGCTCTTTGACCCCGCCGGGGGCCTTGGAAGACAATGAGCAGTTCTTC.

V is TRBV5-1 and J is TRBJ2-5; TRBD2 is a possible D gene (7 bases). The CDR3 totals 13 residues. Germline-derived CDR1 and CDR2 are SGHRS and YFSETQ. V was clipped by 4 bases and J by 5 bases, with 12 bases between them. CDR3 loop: CASSRGASETQYF. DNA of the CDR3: TGCGCCAGCAGCCGGGGGGCTTCCGAGACCCAGTACTTC.

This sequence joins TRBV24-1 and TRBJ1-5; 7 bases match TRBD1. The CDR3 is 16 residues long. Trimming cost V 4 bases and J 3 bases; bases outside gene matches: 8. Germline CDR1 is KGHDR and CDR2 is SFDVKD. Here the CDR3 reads CATSDKDREFNQPQHF. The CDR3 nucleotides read TGTGCCACCAGTGACAAAGACAGGGAGTTCAATCAGCCCCAGCATTTT.

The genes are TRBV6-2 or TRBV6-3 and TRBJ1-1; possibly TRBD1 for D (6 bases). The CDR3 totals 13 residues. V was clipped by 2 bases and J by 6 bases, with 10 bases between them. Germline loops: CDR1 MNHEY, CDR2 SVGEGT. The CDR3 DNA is TGTGCCAGCAGTTACAACAGGGTCTCTGAAGCTTTCTTT. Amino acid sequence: CASSYNRVSEAFF.

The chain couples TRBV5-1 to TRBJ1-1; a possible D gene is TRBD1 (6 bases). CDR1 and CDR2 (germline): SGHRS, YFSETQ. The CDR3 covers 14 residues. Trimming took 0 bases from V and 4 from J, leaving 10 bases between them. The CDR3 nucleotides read TGCGCCAGCAGCTTGGACAGGGCTGCCACTGAAGCTTTCTTT. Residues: CASSLDRAATEAFF.

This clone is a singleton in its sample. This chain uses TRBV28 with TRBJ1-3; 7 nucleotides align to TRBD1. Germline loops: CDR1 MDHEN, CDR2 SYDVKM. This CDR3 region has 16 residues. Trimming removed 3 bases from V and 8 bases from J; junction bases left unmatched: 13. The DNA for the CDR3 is TGTGCCAGCAGTTTTTTGATCCCGACAGGGACGGACACCATATATTTT. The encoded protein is CASSFLIPTGTDTIYF. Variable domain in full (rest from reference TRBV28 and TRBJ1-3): DVKVTQSSRYLVKRTGEKVFLECVQDMDHENMFWYRQDPGLGLRLIYFSYDVKMKEKGDIPEGYSVSREKKERFSLILESASTNQTSMYLCASSFLIPTGTDTIYFGEGSWLTVV.

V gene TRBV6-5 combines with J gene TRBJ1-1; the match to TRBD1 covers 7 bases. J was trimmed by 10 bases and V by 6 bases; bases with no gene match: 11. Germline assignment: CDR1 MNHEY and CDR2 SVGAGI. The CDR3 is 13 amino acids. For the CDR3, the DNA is TGTGCCAGCAGCGACAGGGCCGGCCGGGGAGCTTTCTTT. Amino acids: CASSDRAGRGAFF.

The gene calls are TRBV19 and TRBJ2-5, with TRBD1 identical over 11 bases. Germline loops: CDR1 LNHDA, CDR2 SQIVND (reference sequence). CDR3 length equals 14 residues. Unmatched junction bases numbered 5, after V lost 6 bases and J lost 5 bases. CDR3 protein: CASRRTGGEETQYF. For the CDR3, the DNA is TGTGCCAGTAGGAGGACAGGGGGCGAGGAGACCCAGTACTTC.

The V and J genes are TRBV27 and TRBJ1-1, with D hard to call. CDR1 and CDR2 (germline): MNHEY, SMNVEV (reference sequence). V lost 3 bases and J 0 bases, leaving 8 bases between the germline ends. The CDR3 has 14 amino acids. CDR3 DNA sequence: TGTGCCAGCAGTTTCTCCCGAATGAACACTGAAGCTTTCTTT. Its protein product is CASSFSRMNTEAFF.

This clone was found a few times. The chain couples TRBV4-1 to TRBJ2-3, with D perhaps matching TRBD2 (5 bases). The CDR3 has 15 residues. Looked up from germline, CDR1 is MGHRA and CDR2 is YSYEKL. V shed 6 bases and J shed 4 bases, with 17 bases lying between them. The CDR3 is CASRGSGSDPDTQYF. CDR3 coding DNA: TGCGCCAGCAGGGGAAGCGGTTCCGACCCAGATACGCAGTATTTT.